This T cell receptor (beta chain) appears in the sequencing data of a study of OX40 agonist ivuxolimab in advanced cancers. Whole-study context: With ivuxolimab, an agonistic anti-OX40 (CD134) antibody, patients were treated. The patients received ivuxolimab by intravenous route every 2 weeks at 0.01 to 10 mg/kg. Study observations and caveats: Expansion of clones was among the lowest in partial responders at 0.1-3.0 mg/kg. Clones of CD4+ and CD8+ blood T cells grew by week 6 at doses of 0.1 to 3.0 mg/kg.

Note on this clone: Its antigen is undetermined.

Trimming stripped 2 bases from V and 1 base from J, with 21 bases between. CDR3 length: 18 amino acids. Germline-derived CDR1 and CDR2 are LNHDA and SQIVND (reference sequence). Clones were read by immunoSEQ multiplex PCR, and TCRdb kept only the in-frame ones, dropping some. The sample carries approximately 66,000 clones, just over 85% recorded once. This clonotype was sampled from an adult with an advanced solid tumor such as melanoma, head and neck, liver or kidney cancer. The sequencing here drew on CD4+ or CD8+ T cells sorted from blood, taken in a trial of the OX40 agonist ivuxolimab. This chain links TRBV19 with TRBJ2-7, with D perhaps TRBD1 or TRBD2 (6 bases each). The DNA for the CDR3 is TGTGCCAGTAGTATACGTAGGGAGGCAGGGGCCGGATCCTACGAGCAGTACTTC. It translates to CASSIRREAGAGSYEQYF.